The source of this T cell receptor beta chain is a study of blood T cell repertoires in COVID-19. Losses at the gene ends were 5 bases for V and 7 bases for J; bases not matched to a gene: 14. The CDR3 consists of 16 residues. The germline V gene encodes CDR1 MNHEY and CDR2 SMNVEV (reference sequence). Sequenced by immunoSEQ multiplex PCR; TCRdb stores in-frame clones only, minus some. The sample lists fewer than 120,000 clones, about 72% occurring once. The chain couples TRBV27 to TRBJ1-5, with 7 nucleotides matching TRBD1. Sequenced material: peripheral blood. The source is a woman in her sixties or seventies with acute or convalescent COVID-19. The chain's CDR3 is CASSTSLQGFGQPQHF. In DNA, the CDR3 is TGTGCCAGCAGTACCAGTTTACAGGGGTTTGGCCAGCCCCAGCATTTT.